This passage covers 25 T cell receptor beta chains from one sample sequenced in a study of post-analysis software for immune sequencing data. The library was made from cDNA and included unique molecular identifiers. TCRdb processed the PCR reads anew with MiXCR; each CDR3 protein has one entry. The data show 600,000 to 750,000 distinct CDR3 sequences, roughly three fifths seen once. These TCRs' antigens remain unknown. Regarding the study as a whole: Among four or five TRBV segments more frequent in patients than controls were TRBV5-6, TRBV5-1 and TRBV20-1.

Input material: blood. These receptors all stem from a girl aged 2 to 9 with multiple sclerosis.

The CDR3 sequence: CSCRPQGDTQYF. CDR3 in DNA: TGCAGCTGCCGGCCCCAAGGGGATACGCAGTATTTT. The rearrangement uses TRBV29-1 and TRBJ2-3; no definite D call. The germline V and J ends were trimmed by 8 bases and 6 bases, with 15 bases remaining between them. Germline V gives CDR1 SQVTM, CDR2 ANQGSEA. The CDR3 has 12 residues.

The V and J genes are TRBV6-6 and TRBJ1-5; a weak D match, TRBD1 (5 bases). V was trimmed by 6 bases and J by 4 bases, leaving 13 bases between them. The CDR3 has 14 amino acids. CDR1 is MNHNY and CDR2 is SVGAGI in the germline V gene (reference sequence). CDR3 coding DNA: TGTGCCAGCAGCGACCCCAGGGAAAATCAGCCCCAGCATTTT. Encoded protein: CASSDPRENQPQHF.

This clonotype was seen a handful of times. The chain is built from TRBV29-1 and TRBJ2-5; D tentatively reads TRBD1 or TRBD2 (5 bases each). Per germline, CDR1 SQVTM and CDR2 ANQGSEA. The V gene lost 3 bases and the J gene lost 2 bases, with 13 bases spanning the gap. The CDR3 extends over 14 amino acids. The CDR3 protein is CSVETRDHQETQYF. CDR3 nucleotide sequence: TGCAGCGTTGAGACCCGGGACCATCAAGAGACCCAGTACTTC.

V is TRBV5-1 and J is TRBJ1-1; D is perhaps TRBD1 (5 bases). CDR1 and CDR2 (germline): SGHRS, YFSETQ. Between the trimmed V and J ends, which lost 7 bases and 4 bases, there was a span of 14 bases. The CDR3 loop spans 13 amino acids. DNA of the CDR3: TGCGCCAGCTCCGCCGCAGGGTTCACTGAAGCTTTCTTT. Its protein is CASSAAGFTEAFF. Variable domain in full (rest from reference TRBV5-1 and TRBJ1-1): KAGVTQTPRYLIKTRGQQVTLSCSPISGHRSVSWYQQTPGQGLQFLFEYFSETQRNKGNFPGRFSGRQFSNSRSEMNVSTLELGDSALYLCASSAAGFTEAFFGQGTRLTVV.

This sequence joins TRBV9 and TRBJ2-7; either TRBD1 or TRBD2 may fit D (5 bases each). The length of the CDR3 is 14 residues. Trimming shortened V by 3 bases and J by 7 bases, and 17 bases separated the two germline ends. The V gene's germline CDR1 is SGDLS and CDR2 YYNGEE. The CDR3 reads CASSAGTPTGEQYF. The CDR3 DNA reads as TGTGCCAGCAGCGCCGGGACCCCAACGGGAGAGCAGTACTTC.

The chain combines TRBV7-2 with TRBJ2-7; D call uncertain. From germline, CDR1 is SGHTA and CDR2 FQGNSA. This CDR3 is built from 14 residues. V was trimmed by 0 bases and J by 3 bases, leaving 9 bases between them. This chain's CDR3 is CASSLAPDGYEQYF. CDR3 nucleotides: TGTGCCAGCAGCTTAGCCCCGGACGGCTACGAGCAGTACTTC.

This sequence joins TRBV4-3 and TRBJ1-2; D unclear. Germline V gene sequence: CDR1 LGHNA, CDR2 YSLEER. Trimming pared 0 bases from V and 0 bases from J, leaving 17 bases between. CDR3 length equals 18 residues. The CDR3 DNA reads as TGCGCCAGCAGCCAAGAGTCCCAGACCAGATCAACTAACTATGGCTACACCTTC. It codes for CASSQESQTRSTNYGYTF.

In this sample, this clonotype turned up once. The chain joins TRBV7-9 to TRBJ2-5; D possibly corresponds to TRBD1 (5 bases). Germline V gene sequence: CDR1 SEHNR, CDR2 FQNEAQ (reference sequence). This CDR3 contains 14 residues. The germline V and J ends were trimmed by 4 bases and 3 bases, with 12 bases remaining between them. CDR3 sequence: CASSSTGHKETQYF. DNA for the CDR3: TGTGCCAGCAGCTCGACTGGACATAAAGAGACCCAGTACTTC.

The chain has TRBV2 and TRBJ2-3; D may correspond to TRBD1 or TRBD2 (5 bases each). V gave up 7 bases and J gave up 2 bases, with 10 bases separating them. The CDR3 runs 13 residues. Germline V gives CDR1 SNHLY, CDR2 FYNNEI. The CDR3 DNA sequence: TGTGCCAGCATGGGGGTTTACACAGATACGCAGTATTTT. Protein product: CASMGVYTDTQYF.

This clonotype was detected once. V and J are TRBV5-1 and TRBJ2-3; 9 nucleotides align to TRBD1. The junction had 12 bases not matched to a gene; V was cut back by 2 bases and J by 2 bases. The CDR3 contains 18 residues. Germline V gene lookup returns CDR1 SGHRS and CDR2 YFSETQ. In nucleotides, the CDR3 is TGCGCCAGCAGCTTTGCGCCTCCGGGACAGGGTATCACAGATACGCAGTATTTT. As protein: CASSFAPPGQGITDTQYF.

This chain joins TRBV12-3 or TRBV12-4 and TRBJ1-5, with D unresolved. This CDR3 region has 12 residues. V gave up 6 bases and J gave up 1 base, with 4 bases separating them. CDR3 nucleotides: TGTGCCAGCAGCGGCAGCAATCAGCCCCAGCATTTT. Its translation: CASSGSNQPQHF.

The chain combines TRBV29-1 with TRBJ2-7; D ambiguous. CDR1 is SQVTM and CDR2 is ANQGSEA in the germline V gene. CDR3 size: 12 residues. Trimming pared 7 bases from V and 3 bases from J, leaving 13 bases between. Here the CDR3 reads CSGSGQNYEQYF. The CDR3 DNA reads TGCAGCGGATCGGGCCAGAACTACGAGCAGTACTTC.

The J gene is TRBJ2-1, the V gene TRBV7-8, with a possible D match to TRBD2 (6 bases). Germline values: CDR1 SGHVS, CDR2 FQNEAQ. The CDR3 totals 14 residues. Between the trimmed V and J ends, which lost 6 bases and 3 bases, there was a span of 12 bases. CDR3 in DNA: TGTGCCAGCAGATTACGGACTATCTACAATGAGCAGTTCTTC. Protein: CASRLRTIYNEQFF.

This rearrangement joins TRBV6-5 to TRBJ1-2, with TRBD1 as a possible D gene (6 bases). This CDR3 region has 16 residues. Germline V lookup: CDR1 MNHEY, CDR2 SVGAGI. V lost 2 bases and J 2 bases, leaving 15 bases between the germline ends. CDR3 DNA sequence: TGTGCCAGCAGTTACCGGGGGGCAGGGTCCAACTATGGCTACACCTTC. Protein sequence: CASSYRGAGSNYGYTF.

The chain carries TRBV5-1 and TRBJ2-1; the D call may be TRBD1 or TRBD2 (5 bases each). This CDR3 comprises 13 residues. Germline V gene lookup returns CDR1 SGHRS and CDR2 YFSETQ. V was cut by 3 bases and J by 12 bases, with 16 bases left in between. CDR3 residues: CASSWGRVEVQFF. The CDR3 DNA sequence: TGCGCCAGCAGCTGGGGCAGGGTGGAGGTGCAGTTCTTC.

The chain couples TRBV7-9 to TRBJ2-2; weak D call: TRBD1 (6 bases). Between the trimmed V and J ends, which lost 5 bases and 4 bases, there was a span of 14 bases. There are 15 residues in the CDR3. The germline V gene encodes CDR1 SEHNR and CDR2 FQNEAQ (reference sequence). The CDR3 DNA reads as TGTGCCAGCAGCGAAGCGACAGGAACCACCGGGGAGCTGTTTTTT. Translated, it gives CASSEATGTTGELFF.

This clonotype was seen more than once but under ten times. V usage is TRBV20-1 and J usage is TRBJ2-7; D gene uncertain. V was shortened by 3 bases and J by 2 bases, with 14 bases between the two germline ends. The V gene's germline CDR1 is DFQATT and CDR2 SNEGSKA (reference sequence). CDR3 length: 14 residues. In DNA, the CDR3 is TGCAGTGCTAGGCCCCCCAAGGTAGCCTACGAGCAGTACTTC. It codes for CSARPPKVAYEQYF.

For this clonotype: This CDR3 fails to terminate in the conserved phenylalanine or tryptophan, so it likely reflects a read error. The V and J genes are TRBV5-1 and TRBJ2-5; D ambiguous. Trimming shortened V by 3 bases and J by 0 bases, and 0 bases separated the two germline ends. Germline V gene sequence: CDR1 SGHRS, CDR2 YFSETQ. The CDR3 runs 11 residues. CDR3 nucleotides: TGCGCCAGCAGCTACCAAGAGACCCAGTACATC. Protein product: CASSYQETQYI.

This clonotype occurred a few times. This chain uses TRBV20-1 with TRBJ1-2; 8 bases are a match to TRBD1. J was trimmed by 4 bases and V by 5 bases; bases with no gene match: 3. This CDR3 has 12 amino acids. Looked up from germline, CDR1 is DFQATT and CDR2 is SNEGSKA (reference sequence). The CDR3 DNA reads as TGCAGTGCTCGACAGGGGACCTATGGCTACACCTTC. Amino acids: CSARQGTYGYTF.

V usage is TRBV20-1 and J usage is TRBJ2-7, with 8 bases matching TRBD2. The trim removed 3 bases at V and 5 bases at J, leaving 3 bases unmatched. CDR1 DFQATT and CDR2 SNEGSKA come from the germline V gene (reference sequence). The CDR3 consists of 12 residues. Here the CDR3 DNA reads TGCAGTGCTAGGGCGGGAGGTCACGAGCAGTACTTC. It translates to CSARAGGHEQYF.

The CDR3 reads CASVNNRALANTGELFF. The CDR3 region has the DNA TGTGCCAGCGTCAATAACAGAGCTCTGGCGAACACCGGGGAGCTGTTTTTT. The chain couples TRBV2 to TRBJ2-2, with D unclear. CDR1 is SNHLY, CDR2 FYNNEI, per germline. Trimming stripped 8 bases from V and 0 bases from J, with 19 bases between. This CDR3 has 17 residues.

This clonotype showed up just a few times. The gene calls are TRBV12-3 or TRBV12-4 and TRBJ1-2; D unresolved. The CDR3 is 11 residues long. The V gene lost 3 bases and the J gene lost 10 bases, with 9 bases spanning the gap. CDR3 residues: CASSFYGDYTF. The CDR3 DNA sequence: TGTGCCAGCAGTTTTTATGGCGACTACACCTTC.

This chain links TRBV7-6 with TRBJ2-1; D perhaps matches TRBD2 (5 bases). Trimming cost V 5 bases and J 6 bases, with 11 bases left between them. There are 13 residues in the CDR3. The germline gives CDR1 SGHVS, CDR2 FNYEAQ. The CDR3, as DNA: TGTGCCAGCAGCCGGACTTTCTCCAATGAGCAGTTCTTC. This sequence encodes CASSRTFSNEQFF.

The chain uses TRBV3-1 and TRBJ1-4, with D perhaps TRBD1 (5 bases). The V gene lost 4 bases and the J gene lost 10 bases, with 13 bases spanning the gap. The length of the CDR3 is 13 residues. The V gene's germline CDR1 is LGHDT and CDR2 YNNKEL (reference sequence). CDR3 bases: TGTGCCAGCAGCCGCCGGGGCCTTGGAAAACTGTTTTTT. Translated, it gives CASSRRGLGKLFF.

J is TRBJ2-3 and V is TRBV5-1, with 8 positions matching TRBD2. Germline V gene data show CDR1 as SGHRS and CDR2 as YFSETQ. The CDR3 is 16 amino acids. The V gene end was trimmed by 5 bases and the J gene end by 3 bases; junction bases not matched to a gene: 11. CDR3 loop: CASRQSLSGATDTQYF. The DNA of the CDR3 is TGCGCCAGCAGGCAATCCCTTAGCGGGGCAACAGATACGCAGTATTTT.